This TCR beta chain appears in the sequencing data of a study of early T cells in non-severe SARS-CoV-2 infection. V was trimmed by 3 bases and J by 2 bases, leaving 22 bases between them. Germline values: CDR1 SGHVS, CDR2 FNYEAQ. This CDR3 is built from 18 residues. Each CDR3 protein gets one entry after TCRdb re-called the 5' RACE reads with MiXCR. The table shows 85,000 to 100,000 distinct CDR3 sequences, with over 15% occurring only once. Sequenced input: whole blood. The chain joins TRBV7-6 to TRBJ2-5; weak D call: TRBD2 (6 bases). The receptor comes from an adult who was a healthcare worker with PCR-confirmed SARS-CoV-2 infection or an uninfected control (not recorded which). DNA of the CDR3: TGTGCCAGCAGCTTCTTTAGGTCCTTGGCGGGGCAACAAGAGACCCAGTACTTC. It specifies CASSFFRSLAGQQETQYF.